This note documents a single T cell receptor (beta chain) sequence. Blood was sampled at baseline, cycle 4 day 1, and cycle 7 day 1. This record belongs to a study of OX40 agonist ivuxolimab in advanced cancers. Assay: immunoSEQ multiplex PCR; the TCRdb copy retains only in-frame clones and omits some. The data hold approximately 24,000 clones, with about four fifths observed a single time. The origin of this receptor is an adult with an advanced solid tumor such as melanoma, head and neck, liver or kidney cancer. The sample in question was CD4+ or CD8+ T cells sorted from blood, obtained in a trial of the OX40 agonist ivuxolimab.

The CDR3 region is CAWRITGGIPEAFF. DNA for the CDR3: TGTGCCTGGAGGATAACAGGGGGGATCCCTGAAGCTTTCTTT. This chain connects TRBV30 to TRBJ1-1; 8 bases are shared with TRBD1. The germline CDR1 and CDR2 sequences are GTSNPN and SVGIG (reference sequence). The trim removed 3 bases at V and 6 bases at J, leaving 9 bases unmatched. The CDR3 has 14 amino acids. Variable domain in full (rest from reference TRBV30 and TRBJ1-1): SQTIHQWPATLVQPVGSPLSLECTVEGTSNPNLYWYRQAAGRGLQLLFYSVGIGQISSEVPQNLSASRPQDRQFILSSKKLLLSDSGFYLCAWRITGGIPEAFFGQGTRLTVV.